Below, 4 T cell receptor beta chains from the same sample are listed, as sequenced in a study of blood T cells in healthy people across ages. For the second PCR, which ran for about 6 to 11 cycles, a sample-barcoded 5' primer and a J-beta primer mix were used. TCRdb re-called the 5' RACE reads with MiXCR, one entry per CDR3 protein. This table holds around 1,900,000 distinct CDR3 sequences, 35% to 50% found once. Sequencing was performed on blood. These receptors were obtained from a human donor in good health.

This chain joins TRBV7-1 and TRBJ2-2; D remains ambiguous. TRBV7-1 carries the ORF label, with uncertain function. The CDR3 covers 12 residues. Trimming removed 0 bases from V and 9 bases from J, with 5 bases in between. The CDR3 region is CASSSAFRELFF. The DNA for the CDR3 is TGTGCCAGCAGCTCAGCTTTTAGGGAGCTGTTTTTT.

The V call is TRBV4-2, the J call TRBJ1-2; a possible D gene is TRBD1 (5 bases). Germline CDR1 reads LGHNA; CDR2 reads YNFKEQ. This CDR3 comprises 15 residues. The V and J ends lost 0 bases and 3 bases respectively, with 11 bases between them. The CDR3: CASSQDEGTHYGYTF. CDR3 coding DNA: TGTGCCAGCAGCCAAGATGAGGGGACTCACTATGGCTACACCTTC.

A few counts support this clonotype. V usage is TRBV11-2 and J usage is TRBJ1-6; 10 bases are a match to TRBD1. V shed 0 bases and J 7 bases; nucleotides not matched to a gene: 6. This CDR3 spans 17 amino acids. Looked up from germline, CDR1 is SGHAT and CDR2 is FQNNGV. CDR3 sequence (DNA): TGTGCCAGCAGCTTAGATTTGGGGGGACAGGGGAATTCACCCCTCCACTTT. Translated: CASSLDLGGQGNSPLHF. Full variable domain (missing parts from reference TRBV11-2 and TRBJ1-6): EAGVAQSPRYKIIEKRQSVAFWCNPISGHATLYWYQQILGQGPKLLIQFQNNGVVDDSQLPKDRFSAERLKGVDSTLKIQPAKLEDSAVYLCASSLDLGGQGNSPLHFGNGTRLTVT.

J is TRBJ2-7 and V is TRBV4-3; D gene ambiguous. The CDR3 runs 14 residues. CDR1 LGHNA and CDR2 YSLEER come from the germline V gene. V was shortened by 0 bases and J by 2 bases, with 8 bases between the two germline ends. The CDR3 protein is CASSQDQVTYEQYF. The CDR3 DNA sequence: TGCGCCAGCAGCCAAGATCAGGTAACCTACGAGCAGTACTTC.